This T cell receptor (beta chain) was obtained from a study of tissue T cells after allogeneic stem cell transplantation. Broader study findings: This small cohort was clinically heterogeneous, and sampling depth was a limitation. In patients and mice, blood and spleen missed much of tissue repertoire.

Clones were read by immunoSEQ multiplex PCR, and TCRdb kept only the in-frame ones, dropping some. Of about 6,600 clones listed, around 50% are singletons. Trimming cost V 9 bases and J 7 bases; bases outside gene matches: 2. The CDR3 totals 10 residues. Germline CDR1 is NSHNY and CDR2 is SYGAGN. A remark on this clone: Its cognate antigen is unknown. Gene and germline names: mouse. The CDR3 end falls 1 residue outside the read, so it is completed with the germline J gene.

Time point noted: mouse harvest day 7 after allogeneic transplant. The graft held 10^6 splenic CD5+ T cells and 10^7 T-cell-depleted bone marrow cells. The rearrangement joins TRBV13-1 to TRBJ2-4; 7 positions match TRBD1. The sequencing sample was made of lymph node tissue. This receptor was identified in a female BALB/c mouse given C57BL/6 T cells with graft-versus-host disease after an allogeneic hematopoietic cell transplant. CDR3 region: CAKQGYTLYF. The covered CDR3 bases are TGTGCCAAACAGGGGTACACCTTGTAC.